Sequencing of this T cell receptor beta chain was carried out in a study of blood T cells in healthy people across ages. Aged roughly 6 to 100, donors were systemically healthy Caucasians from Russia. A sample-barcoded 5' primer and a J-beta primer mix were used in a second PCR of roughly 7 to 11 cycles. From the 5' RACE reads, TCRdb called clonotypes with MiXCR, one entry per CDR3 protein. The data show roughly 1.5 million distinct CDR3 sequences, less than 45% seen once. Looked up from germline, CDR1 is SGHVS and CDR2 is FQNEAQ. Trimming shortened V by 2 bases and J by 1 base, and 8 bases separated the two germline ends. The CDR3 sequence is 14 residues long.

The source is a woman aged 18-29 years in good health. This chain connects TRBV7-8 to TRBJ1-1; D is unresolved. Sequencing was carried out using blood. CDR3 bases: TGTGCCAGCAGCTTATACGGCCAGAACACTGAAGCTTTCTTT. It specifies CASSLYGQNTEAFF.